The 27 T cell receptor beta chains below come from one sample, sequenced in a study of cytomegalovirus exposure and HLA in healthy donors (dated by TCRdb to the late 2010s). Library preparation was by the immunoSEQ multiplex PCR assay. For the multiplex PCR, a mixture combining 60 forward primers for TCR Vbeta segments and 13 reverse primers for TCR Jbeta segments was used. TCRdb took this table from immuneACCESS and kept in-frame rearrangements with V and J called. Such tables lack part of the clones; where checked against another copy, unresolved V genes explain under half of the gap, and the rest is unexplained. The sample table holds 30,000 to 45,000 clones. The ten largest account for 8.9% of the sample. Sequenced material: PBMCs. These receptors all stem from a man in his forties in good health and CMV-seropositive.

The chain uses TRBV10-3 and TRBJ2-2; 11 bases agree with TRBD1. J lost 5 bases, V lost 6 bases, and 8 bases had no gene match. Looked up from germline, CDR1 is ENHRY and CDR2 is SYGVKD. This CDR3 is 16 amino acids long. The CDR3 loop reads CAISRTGTGGTGELFF. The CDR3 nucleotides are TGTGCCATCAGCCGTACCGGGACAGGGGGGACCGGGGAGCTGTTTTTT.

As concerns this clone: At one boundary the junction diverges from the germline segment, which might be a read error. The CDR3 DNA reads TGTGCCAGCAGTCTAGGACTAGCACTGAGCACAGATGCGCAGTATTTT. Amino acids: CASSLGLALSTDAQYF. The V call is TRBV11-3, the J call TRBJ2-3, with TRBD2 matching over 8 bases. The CDR3 is made up of 16 amino acids. Germline loops: CDR1 SGHNT, CDR2 YENEEA.

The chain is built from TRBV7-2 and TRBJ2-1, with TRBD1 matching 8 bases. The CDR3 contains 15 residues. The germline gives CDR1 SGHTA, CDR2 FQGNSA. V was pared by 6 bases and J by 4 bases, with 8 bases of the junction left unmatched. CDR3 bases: TGTGCCAGCAGTTGGCAGGGGGCGCATTACAATGAGCAGTTCTTC. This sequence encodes CASSWQGAHYNEQFF.

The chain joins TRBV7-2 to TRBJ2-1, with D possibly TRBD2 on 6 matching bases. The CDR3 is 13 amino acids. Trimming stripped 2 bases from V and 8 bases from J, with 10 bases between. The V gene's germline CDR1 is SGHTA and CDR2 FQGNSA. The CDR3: CASSLTGSYEQFF. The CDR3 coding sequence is TGTGCCAGCAGCTTAACCGGGAGTTATGAGCAGTTCTTC.

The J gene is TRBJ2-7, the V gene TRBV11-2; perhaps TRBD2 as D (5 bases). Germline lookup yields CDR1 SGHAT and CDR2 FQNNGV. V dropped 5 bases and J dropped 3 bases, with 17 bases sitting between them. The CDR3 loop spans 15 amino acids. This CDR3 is CASSPYSEGLYEQYF. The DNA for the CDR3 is TGTGCCAGCAGCCCATATTCAGAGGGCCTCTACGAGCAGTACTTC.

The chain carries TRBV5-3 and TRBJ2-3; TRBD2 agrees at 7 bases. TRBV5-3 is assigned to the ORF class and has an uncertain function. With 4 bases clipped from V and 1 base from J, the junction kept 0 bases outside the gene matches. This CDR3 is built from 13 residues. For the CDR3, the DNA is TGTGCCAGAAGCGGGAGGGGCACAGATACGCAGTATTTT. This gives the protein CARSGRGTDTQYF.

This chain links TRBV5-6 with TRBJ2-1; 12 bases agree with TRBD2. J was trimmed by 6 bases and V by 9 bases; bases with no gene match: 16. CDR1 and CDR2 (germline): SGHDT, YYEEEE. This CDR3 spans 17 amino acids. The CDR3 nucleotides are TGTGCCATCTCCGTGTGGGCTAGCGGGAGGGGGCTCAATGAGCAGTTCTTC. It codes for CAISVWASGRGLNEQFF.

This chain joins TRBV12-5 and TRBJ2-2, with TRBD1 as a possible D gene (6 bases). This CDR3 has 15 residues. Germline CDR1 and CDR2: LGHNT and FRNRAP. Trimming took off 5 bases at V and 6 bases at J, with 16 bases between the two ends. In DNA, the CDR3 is TGTGCTAGTGGTCCAGATGGACAGTCCTCCGGGGAGCTGTTTTTT. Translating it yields CASGPDGQSSGELFF.

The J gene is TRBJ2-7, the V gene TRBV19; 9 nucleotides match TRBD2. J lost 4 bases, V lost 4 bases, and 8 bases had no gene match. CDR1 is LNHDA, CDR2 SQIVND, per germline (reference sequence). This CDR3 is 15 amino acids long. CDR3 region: CASSRGTSPFYEQYF. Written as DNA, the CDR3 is TGTGCCAGTAGTAGGGGGACTAGCCCCTTTTACGAGCAGTACTTC.

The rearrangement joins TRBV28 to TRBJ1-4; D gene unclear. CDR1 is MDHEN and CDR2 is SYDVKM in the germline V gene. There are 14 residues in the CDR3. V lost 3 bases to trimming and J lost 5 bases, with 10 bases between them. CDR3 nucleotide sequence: TGTGCCAGCAGTTTTAGGCGGGTGAATGAAAAACTGTTTTTT. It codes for CASSFRRVNEKLFF.

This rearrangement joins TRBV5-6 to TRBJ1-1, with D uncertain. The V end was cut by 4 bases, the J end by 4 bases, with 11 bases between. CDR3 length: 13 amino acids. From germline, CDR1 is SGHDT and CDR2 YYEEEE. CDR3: CASSPPILTEAFF. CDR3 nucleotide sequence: TGTGCCAGCAGCCCTCCTATCCTCACTGAAGCTTTCTTT.

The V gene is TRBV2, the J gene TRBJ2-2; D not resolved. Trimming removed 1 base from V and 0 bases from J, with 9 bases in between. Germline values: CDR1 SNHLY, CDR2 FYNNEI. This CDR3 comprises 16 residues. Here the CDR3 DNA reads TGTGCCAGCAGTGAAGGGTTAAACTCGAACACCGGGGAGCTGTTTTTT. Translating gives CASSEGLNSNTGELFF.

The CDR3: CASSLETELNTEAFF. As DNA, the CDR3 is TGTGCCAGCAGTCTAGAGACGGAGCTGAACACTGAAGCTTTCTTT. The rearrangement joins TRBV28 to TRBJ1-1; D call uncertain. The length of the CDR3 is 15 residues. Germline V gene lookup returns CDR1 MDHEN and CDR2 SYDVKM. V lost 5 bases, J lost 0 bases, and 13 bases lay in between.

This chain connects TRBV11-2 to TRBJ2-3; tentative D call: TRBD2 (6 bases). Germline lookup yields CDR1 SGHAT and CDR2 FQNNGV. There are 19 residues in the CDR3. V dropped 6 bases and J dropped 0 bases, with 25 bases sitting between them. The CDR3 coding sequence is TGTGCCAGCAGTCAAAGCGAGAAGCGGAGCGGGTTTAGCACAGATACGCAGTATTTT. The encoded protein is CASSQSEKRSGFSTDTQYF.

CDR3 region: CASSLAEGTEAFF. Here the CDR3 DNA reads TGTGCCAGCAGCTTAGCAGAGGGCACTGAAGCTTTCTTT. The chain has TRBV11-2 and TRBJ1-1; D unresolved. The CDR3 has 13 amino acids. V was trimmed by 1 base and J by 4 bases, leaving 7 bases between them. Germline V CDR1 and CDR2: SGHAT, FQNNGV. Filled out from reference TRBV11-2 and TRBJ1-1, the complete variable domain reads EAGVAQSPRYKIIEKRQSVAFWCNPISGHATLYWYQQILGQGPKLLIQFQNNGVVDDSQLPKDRFSAERLKGVDSTLKIQPAKLEDSAVYLCASSLAEGTEAFFGQGTRLTVV.

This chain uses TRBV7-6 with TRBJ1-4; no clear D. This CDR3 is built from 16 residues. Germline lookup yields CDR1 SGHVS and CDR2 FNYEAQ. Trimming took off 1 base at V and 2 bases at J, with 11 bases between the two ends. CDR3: CASSLEAGMTNEKLFF. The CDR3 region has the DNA TGTGCCAGCAGCTTAGAGGCGGGGATGACTAATGAAAAACTGTTTTTT.

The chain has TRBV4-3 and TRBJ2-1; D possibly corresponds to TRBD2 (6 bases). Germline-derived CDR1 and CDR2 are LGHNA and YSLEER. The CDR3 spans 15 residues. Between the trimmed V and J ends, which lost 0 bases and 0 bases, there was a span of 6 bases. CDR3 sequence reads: CASSQERDSYNEQFF. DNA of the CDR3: TGCGCCAGCAGCCAAGAGCGGGACTCCTACAATGAGCAGTTCTTC.

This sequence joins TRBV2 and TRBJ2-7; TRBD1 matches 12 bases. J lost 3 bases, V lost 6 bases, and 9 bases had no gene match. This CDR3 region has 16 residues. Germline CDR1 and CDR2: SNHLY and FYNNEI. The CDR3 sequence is CASRDIGTGGDYEQYF. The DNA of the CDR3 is TGTGCCAGCAGGGACATCGGGACAGGGGGCGACTACGAGCAGTACTTC.

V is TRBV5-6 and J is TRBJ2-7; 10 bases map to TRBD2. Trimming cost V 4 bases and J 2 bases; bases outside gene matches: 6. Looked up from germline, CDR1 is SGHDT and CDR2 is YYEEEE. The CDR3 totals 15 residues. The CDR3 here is CASSPLAGGTYEQYF. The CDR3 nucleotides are TGTGCCAGCAGCCCATTAGCGGGAGGCACCTACGAGCAGTACTTC. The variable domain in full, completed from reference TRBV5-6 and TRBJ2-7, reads DAGVTQSPTHLIKTRGQQVTLRCSPKSGHDTVSWYQQALGQGPQFIFQYYEEEERQRGNFPDRFSGHQFPNYSSELNVNALLLGDSALYLCASSPLAGGTYEQYFGPGTRLTVT.

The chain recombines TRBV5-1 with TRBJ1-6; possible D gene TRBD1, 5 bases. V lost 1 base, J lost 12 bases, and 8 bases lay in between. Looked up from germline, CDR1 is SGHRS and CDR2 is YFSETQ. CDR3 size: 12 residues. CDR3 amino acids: CASSLTGEPLHF. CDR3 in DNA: TGCGCCAGCAGCTTGACAGGTGAACCCCTCCACTTT. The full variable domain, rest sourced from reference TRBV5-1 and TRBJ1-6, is KAGVTQTPRYLIKTRGQQVTLSCSPISGHRSVSWYQQTPGQGLQFLFEYFSETQRNKGNFPGRFSGRQFSNSRSEMNVSTLELGDSALYLCASSLTGEPLHFGNGTRLTVT.

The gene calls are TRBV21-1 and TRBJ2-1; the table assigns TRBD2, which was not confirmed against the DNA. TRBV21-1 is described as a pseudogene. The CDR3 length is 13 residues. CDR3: CALLKSSYNEQFF. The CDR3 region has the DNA TGTGCTCTCCTCAAGAGCTCCTACAATGAGCAGTTCTTC.

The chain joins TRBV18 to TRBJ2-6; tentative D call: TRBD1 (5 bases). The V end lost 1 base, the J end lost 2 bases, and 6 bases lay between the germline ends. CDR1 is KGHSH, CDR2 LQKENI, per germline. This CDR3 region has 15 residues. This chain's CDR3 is CASSPRGTGANVLTF. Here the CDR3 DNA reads TGTGCCAGCTCACCACGGGGCACTGGGGCCAACGTCCTGACTTTC.

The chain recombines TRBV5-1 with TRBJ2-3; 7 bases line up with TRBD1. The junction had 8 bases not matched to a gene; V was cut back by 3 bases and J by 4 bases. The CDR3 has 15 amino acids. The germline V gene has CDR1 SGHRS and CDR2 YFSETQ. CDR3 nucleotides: TGCGCCAGCAGCTCCGGGACAGTCTACCCAGATACGCAGTATTTT. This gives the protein CASSSGTVYPDTQYF.

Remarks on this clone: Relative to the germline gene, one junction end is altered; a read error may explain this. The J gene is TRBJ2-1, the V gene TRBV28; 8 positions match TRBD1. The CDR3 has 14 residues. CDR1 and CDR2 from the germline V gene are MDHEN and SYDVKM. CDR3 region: CASSWTGSYNKQFF. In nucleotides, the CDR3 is TGTGCCAGCAGCTGGACAGGGAGCTACAATAAGCAGTTCTTC.

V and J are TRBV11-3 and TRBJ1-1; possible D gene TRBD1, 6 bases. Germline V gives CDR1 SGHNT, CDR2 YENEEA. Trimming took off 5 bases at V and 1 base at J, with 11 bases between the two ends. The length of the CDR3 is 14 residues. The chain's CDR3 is CASSRGDKNTEAFF. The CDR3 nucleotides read TGTGCCAGCAGCAGAGGGGACAAGAACACTGAAGCTTTCTTT.

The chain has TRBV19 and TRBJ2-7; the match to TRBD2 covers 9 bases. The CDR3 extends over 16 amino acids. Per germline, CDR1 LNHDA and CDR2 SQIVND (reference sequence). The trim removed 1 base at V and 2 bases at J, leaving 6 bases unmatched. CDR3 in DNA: TGTGCCAGTAGTATAGTCGGACTAGCGACTACCTACGAGCAGTACTTC. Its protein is CASSIVGLATTYEQYF.

DNA of the CDR3: TGTGCCAGTAGTGACCGAGGCCCCAATCAGCCCCAGCATTTT. The encoded protein is CASSDRGPNQPQHF. V is TRBV19 and J is TRBJ1-5; no clear D gene. CDR1 is LNHDA and CDR2 is SQIVND in the germline V gene (reference sequence). Trimming took off 5 bases at V and 3 bases at J, with 11 bases between the two ends. CDR3 length: 14 residues.